This is a list of T cell receptor beta chains from one sample in a study of radiation and T cells in renal cell carcinoma. Here immunoSEQ multiplex PCR was the method, and the copy in TCRdb shows in-frame clones only, minus some. This sample has 80,000 or so clones, with roughly nine tenths found just once. The sample consisted of blood, taken from a patient whose treatment included radiotherapy and nephrectomy. These receptors were obtained from a woman in her sixties or seventies with renal cell carcinoma. CDR3s include the opening cysteine and the closing phenylalanine or tryptophan.

v_gene: TRBV5-1; CDR3aa: CASSLGQPPHNYGYTF
v_gene: TRBV19; CDR3aa: CASSLRGTDTQYF
v_gene: TRBV19; CDR3aa: CASSIEDSRQPQHF
v_gene: TRBV4-3; CDR3aa: CASSQRSGGASYNEQFF
v_gene: TRBV5-4; CDR3aa: CASSLQGASNQPQHF
v_gene: TRBV19; CDR3aa: CASNRQPQHF
v_gene: TRBV9; CDR3aa: CASSPFAQSGNQPQHF
v_gene: TRBV5-4; CDR3aa: CASNIIGGPRHNEQFF
v_gene: TRBV7-2; CDR3aa: CASSWGSPTQYF
v_gene: TRBV4-2; CDR3aa: CASSLRRAGGAYEQYF
v_gene: TRBV7-9; CDR3aa: CASRGPYQETQYF
v_gene: TRBV2; CDR3aa: CASSSDRVGSGNSPLHF
v_gene: TRBV7-2; CDR3aa: CASSRAAGRTGELFF
v_gene: TRBV19; CDR3aa: CASSVLAGGRAKNIQYF
v_gene: TRBV30; CDR3aa: CAWGGGETQYF
v_gene: TRBV2; CDR3aa: CASSEELNEKLFF
v_gene: TRBV2; CDR3aa: CASRDSGNQPQHF
v_gene: TRBV25-1; CDR3aa: CASSESEAFF
v_gene: TRBV29-1; CDR3aa: CSVVVRGPGQPQHF
v_gene: TRBV11-2; CDR3aa: CASSPGGDGYTF
v_gene: TRBV27; CDR3aa: CASSLGGGYGYTF
v_gene: TRBV19; CDR3aa: CASSMRGSYGYTF
v_gene: TRBV19; CDR3aa: CASSPDRINEKLFF
v_gene: TRBV9; CDR3aa: CASSPGVGTGHNEQFF
v_gene: TRBV5-1; CDR3aa: CASSSYRSAGANVLTF